This T cell receptor (beta chain) comes out of a study of immune heterogeneity within non-small cell lung tumors. Study-wide points: A significant, moderate positive correlation (R around 0.34) linked local T-cell clonality and tumor mutational burden. Tumor sites in a patient shared identical dominant CDR3 beta clonotypes and also carried site-unique high-frequency clones.

In germline, CDR1 is MNHEY, CDR2 SVGEGT. Trimming shortened V by 0 bases and J by 0 bases, and 9 bases separated the two germline ends. This CDR3 region has 16 residues. At approximately 600 ng per sample, bulk tumor genomic DNA provided the template. Doctors removed several biopsies from each primary tumor during surgery, keeping them far apart. Undergoing curative surgery were patients whose non-small cell lung cancer was untreated and newly diagnosed. It was newly diagnosed non-small cell lung cancer patients having surgery with curative intent who served as donors. Amplifying TCR beta CDR3 involved multiplex PCR carried out with 32 V and 13 J primers. Using its own MiXCR run on the multiplex PCR reads, TCRdb lists one record per CDR3 protein. The sample lists under 4,000 distinct CDR3 sequences, 50% to 65% occurring once. This clonotype is labeled large. Its antigen remains unknown.

The sequenced sample consisted of lung tumor tissue. The chain carries TRBV6-2 or TRBV6-3 and TRBJ1-3; D is uncertain. The TCR originated in a man in his 60s with non-small cell lung cancer. CDR3 in DNA: TGTGCCAGCAGTTACTCCACCTGGAGCTCTGGAAACACCATATATTTT. It specifies CASSYSTWSSGNTIYF.